This T cell receptor (beta chain) emerged from a study of human versus mouse CDR3 diversity and MHC coevolution. The CDR3 loop spans 13 amino acids. Trimming removed 2 bases from V and 2 bases from J, with 8 bases in between. Per germline, CDR1 GTSNPN and CDR2 SVGIG (reference sequence). Only in-frame clones appear in the TCRdb table, and some are missing; sequencing was by immunoSEQ multiplex PCR. The data hold some 80,000 clones, with roughly 92% observed a single time. V and J are TRBV30 and TRBJ2-3, with D perhaps TRBD1 (6 bases). The sample consisted of naive CD4+ T cells from blood. As to subset: CD45RO-negative CD62L-positive naive CD4 T cells. The receptor was isolated from a person between 25 and 70 years old in good health. The CDR3 protein is CAWSRDTTDTQYF. CDR3 coding DNA: TGTGCCTGGAGTAGGGACACCACAGATACGCAGTATTTT.